These T cell receptor beta chains were read from a single sample in a study of T-cell reconstitution after alpha-beta-depleted transplantation in children. TCRdb analysed the PCR reads with MiXCR anew, one entry per CDR3 protein. Here the sample spans more than 200,000 distinct CDR3 sequences, approximately 9.7% being singletons. The sequencing here drew on PBMCs from the stem cell graft donor, taken from the stem cell graft. These receptors were collected from a human donor who donated a stem cell graft to a child with SCID. Each CDR3 is given with its conserved first and last residue. D genes are given only for firm matches. Clone size is not always given. Where it is, it says once, few, many or a class for expanded clones.

V gene	clone size	D gene	J gene	CDR3 protein	CDR3 DNA
TRBV20-1	many	NA	TRBJ1-1	CSASGHGMEAFF	TGCAGTGCTAGTGGGCACGGTATGGAAGCTTTCTTT
TRBV10-1	many	TRBD1	TRBJ2-5	CASSAGGETQYF	TGCGCCAGCAGTGCAGGGGGAGAGACCCAGTACTTC
TRBV9	many	NA	TRBJ2-5	CASSVQGAPAQETQYF	TGTGCCAGCAGCGTCCAGGGAGCCCCGGCCCAAGAGACCCAGTACTTC
TRBV5-1	many	TRBD1	TRBJ1-5	CASMQTGTGSNQPQHF	TGCGCCAGCATGCAAACCGGGACAGGGTCCAATCAGCCCCAGCATTTT
TRBV7-6	many	TRBD2	TRBJ2-1	CASSQQPGGSSYNEQFF	TGTGCCAGCAGCCAACAACCGGGGGGGAGCTCTTACAATGAGCAGTTCTTC
TRBV4-2	many	TRBD2	TRBJ2-1	CASSPGTSGGNEQFF	TGCGCCAGCAGCCCTGGGACTAGCGGGGGAAATGAGCAGTTCTTC
TRBV20-1	NA	NA	TRBJ1-2	CSAKKRYGYTF	TGCAGTGCTAAGAAGCGCTATGGCTACACCTTC
TRBV20-1	many	NA	TRBJ2-5	CSGQGNQETQYF	TGCAGCGGACAAGGCAACCAAGAGACCCAGTACTTC
TRBV4-2	few	NA	TRBJ2-5	CASSPGLPRETQYF	TGTGCCAGCAGCCCGGGCCTCCCCCGCGAGACCCAGTACTTC
TRBV18	many	NA	TRBJ1-1	CASSPQGPGTEAFF	TGTGCCAGCTCACCACAGGGGCCCGGCACTGAAGCTTTCTTT
TRBV5-1	many	TRBD1	TRBJ1-1	CASRLTGRDTEAFF	TGCGCCAGCAGATTGACAGGGCGGGACACTGAAGCTTTCTTT
TRBV10-3	many	TRBD1	TRBJ1-1	CAISREDRRNTEAFF	TGTGCCATCAGTCGCGAGGACAGGCGGAACACTGAAGCTTTCTTT
TRBV20-1	many	NA	TRBJ2-1	CSARRTMVGNEQFF	TGCAGTGCTAGAAGGACTATGGTGGGGAATGAGCAGTTCTTC